This TCR beta chain stems from a study of blood T cell repertoires in COVID-19. Clones were sequenced by immunoSEQ multiplex PCR, and TCRdb holds only the in-frame ones, with some missing. This sample has roughly 200,000 clones, with 87% found just once. V was pared by 5 bases and J by 0 bases, with 10 bases between. CDR1 is SNHLY and CDR2 is FYNNEI in the germline V gene. The CDR3 contains 14 residues. The TCR was taken from a man aged 55 to 70 with active or convalescent COVID-19. The sequenced sample consisted of peripheral blood. J is TRBJ1-1 and V is TRBV2; D not resolved. DNA for the CDR3: TGTGCCAGCAGTCTGGAGGTCATGAACACTGAAGCTTTCTTT. Amino acids: CASSLEVMNTEAFF.